The next 28 T cell receptor beta chains were all read from a single sample in a study of PD-1 blockade in classical Hodgkin lymphoma. There was relapse after autologous stem cell transplantation in every patient, and there was variation in brentuximab vedotin exposure. Repertoires were generated with immunoSEQ multiplex PCR, while TCRdb's copy carries only in-frame clones and drops some. The sample has nearly 25,000 clones; about 80% are singletons. The source material was peripheral blood mononuclear cells (PBMCs), sampled at baseline. The origin of the receptors is a human donor with classical Hodgkin lymphoma.

The chain employs TRBV28 and TRBJ2-3, with 7 bases identical to TRBD1. Germline V lookup: CDR1 MDHEN, CDR2 SYDVKM. Trimming at V came to 7 bases and at J to 4 bases, leaving 8 bases not matched to a gene. This CDR3 is built from 14 residues. The chain's CDR3 is CASTDRVDSDTQYF. The CDR3 bases are TGTGCCAGCACCGACAGGGTTGATTCAGATACGCAGTATTTT.

V gene TRBV4-1 combines with J gene TRBJ2-1; maybe TRBD1 (5 bases). V was trimmed by 2 bases and J by 9 bases, leaving 14 bases between them. The CDR3 is 14 residues long. The V gene's germline CDR1 is MGHRA and CDR2 YSYEKL. In DNA, the CDR3 is TGCGCCAGCAGCCAAAGGGGTTTAGGCGGTGAGCAGTTCTTC. The encoded protein is CASSQRGLGGEQFF.

The V gene is TRBV9, the J gene TRBJ2-2; D is perhaps TRBD1 (5 bases). CDR1 is SGDLS, CDR2 YYNGEE, per germline. The ends were cut back, 1 base at V and 6 bases at J, with 7 bases in the middle. The CDR3 contains 13 residues. CDR3 nucleotides: TGTGCCAGCAGCGTAAGGGGTGCCGGGGAGCTGTTTTTT. This sequence encodes CASSVRGAGELFF.

V gene TRBV6-6 combines with J gene TRBJ1-5; the match to TRBD1 covers 10 bases. Trimming removed 6 bases from V and 3 bases from J; junction bases left unmatched: 5. Per germline, CDR1 MNHNY and CDR2 SVGAGI (reference sequence). The CDR3 sequence is 15 residues long. CDR3 in amino acids: CASSRDRGLNQPQHF. CDR3 sequence (DNA): TGTGCCAGCAGCCGGGACAGGGGTCTCAATCAGCCCCAGCATTTT.

V is TRBV5-6 and J is TRBJ2-5; 7 bases are a match to TRBD1. Trimming took 4 bases from V and 4 from J; bases not matched to a gene: 7. Germline CDR1 and CDR2: SGHDT and YYEEEE. The CDR3 has 14 residues. The CDR3 nucleotides are TGTGCCAGCAGCGTGGACAGGTACCTAGAGACCCAGTACTTC. Translation: CASSVDRYLETQYF.

This clone is large. The chain couples TRBV5-6 to TRBJ2-1; perhaps TRBD1 as D (5 bases). The CDR3 sequence is 13 residues long. Germline CDR1 reads SGHDT; CDR2 reads YYEEEE. V was shortened by 2 bases and J by 8 bases, with 11 bases between the two germline ends. The CDR3 DNA is TGTGCCAGCAGCTTCCCAGGGCAAGATGAGCAGTTCTTC. It is translated as CASSFPGQDEQFF.

The chain has TRBV10-2 and TRBJ2-5; a possible D gene is TRBD2 (6 bases). This CDR3 is 14 amino acids long. V lost 3 bases and J lost 5, with 13 bases in between. Per germline, CDR1 WSHSY and CDR2 SAAADI. The CDR3 DNA follows: TGCGCCAGCAGTGATCCGGGGGTGTCTGAGACCCAGTACTTC. As protein: CASSDPGVSETQYF.

The CDR3 region has the DNA TGCGCCAGCAGCCATGGTGGGGGCCAAAAGTACAATGAGCAGTTCTTC. Protein: CASSHGGGQKYNEQFF. The chain has TRBV4-3 and TRBJ2-1; D perhaps matches TRBD1 (6 bases). Germline CDR1 reads LGHNA; CDR2 reads YSLEER. Trimming pared 3 bases from V and 4 bases from J, leaving 16 bases between. The CDR3 loop spans 16 amino acids.

This chain links TRBV10-3 with TRBJ1-6, with D uncertain. Germline CDR1 and CDR2: ENHRY and SYGVKD. V was clipped by 2 bases and J by 5 bases, with 10 bases between them. The CDR3 is 15 residues long. The CDR3, as DNA: TGTGCCATCAGTGAGAATTCCGCGAATAATTCACCCCTCCACTTT. Amino acids: CAISENSANNSPLHF.

The V and J genes are TRBV28 and TRBJ2-7; D unresolved. This CDR3 has 14 residues. V lost 0 bases and J lost 2, with 8 bases in between. Germline values: CDR1 MDHEN, CDR2 SYDVKM. CDR3 nucleotide sequence: TGTGCCAGCAGTTTATGGCAGAGCCCCTACGAGCAGTACTTC. Residues: CASSLWQSPYEQYF. Filled out from reference TRBV28 and TRBJ2-7, the complete variable domain reads DVKVTQSSRYLVKRTGEKVFLECVQDMDHENMFWYRQDPGLGLRLIYFSYDVKMKEKGDIPEGYSVSREKKERFSLILESASTNQTSMYLCASSLWQSPYEQYFGPGTRLTVT.

CDR3 loop: CASSRDRTGSNHYTF. In DNA form, the CDR3 reads TGTGCCAGTAGCCGAGATCGGACAGGGAGTAATCACTACACCTTC. J is TRBJ1-2 and V is TRBV19, with 8 bases that match TRBD1. Germline V gene lookup returns CDR1 LNHDA and CDR2 SQIVND (reference sequence). V shed 6 bases and J 10 bases; nucleotides not matched to a gene: 16. The CDR3 runs 15 residues.

The V and J genes are TRBV4-3 and TRBJ1-1; TRBD1 matches 10 bases. The germline gives CDR1 LGHNA, CDR2 YSLEER. V lost 3 bases to trimming and J lost 4 bases; unmatched junction nucleotides: 2. The CDR3 totals 14 residues. The CDR3 DNA reads as TGCGCCAGCAGCCAGGGACAGGGGAGCACTGAAGCTTTCTTT. It specifies CASSQGQGSTEAFF.

This clone was seen once. The chain recombines TRBV5-6 with TRBJ2-2; 9 bases align to TRBD1. Germline V lookup: CDR1 SGHDT, CDR2 YYEEEE. The CDR3 has 15 amino acids. The J segment lost 5 bases and the V segment lost 4 bases, leaving 6 bases of the junction unmatched. CDR3 nucleotides: TGTGCCAGCAGCCGCAACAGGGGGCAAACCGGGGAGCTGTTTTTT. It is translated as CASSRNRGQTGELFF. The entire variable domain, with the rest obtained from reference TRBV5-6 and TRBJ2-2, is as follows: DAGVTQSPTHLIKTRGQQVTLRCSPKSGHDTVSWYQQALGQGPQFIFQYYEEEERQRGNFPDRFSGHQFPNYSSELNVNALLLGDSALYLCASSRNRGQTGELFFGEGSRLTVL.

The chain employs TRBV25-1 and TRBJ1-1; no definite D call. Trimming removed 1 base from V and 4 bases from J, with 13 bases in between. The CDR3 is 15 residues long. Germline V lookup: CDR1 MGHDK, CDR2 SYGVNS. CDR3 protein: CASSEFVVGGTEAFF. For the CDR3, the DNA is TGTGCCAGCAGTGAATTTGTGGTGGGAGGCACTGAAGCTTTCTTT.

The V gene is TRBV5-1, the J gene TRBJ1-1; D gene uncertain. The CDR3 has 15 amino acids. The ends were cut back, 4 bases at V and 1 base at J, with 14 bases in the middle. Germline V gives CDR1 SGHRS, CDR2 YFSETQ. CDR3 loop: CASSKRESGNTEAFF. Here the CDR3 DNA reads TGCGCCAGCAGCAAGAGGGAAAGCGGGAACACTGAAGCTTTCTTT. The full variable domain, rest sourced from reference TRBV5-1 and TRBJ1-1, is KAGVTQTPRYLIKTRGQQVTLSCSPISGHRSVSWYQQTPGQGLQFLFEYFSETQRNKGNFPGRFSGRQFSNSRSEMNVSTLELGDSALYLCASSKRESGNTEAFFGQGTRLTVV.

This clone was seen once. The rearrangement uses TRBV21-1 and TRBJ2-7; TRBD1 is the table's D call, not checked against the DNA. TRBV21-1 is a documented pseudogene. This CDR3 has 14 residues. The CDR3 here is CASSNRDTTYEQYF. The CDR3 DNA reads TGTGCCAGCAGCAACCGGGACACGACCTACGAGCAGTACTTC.

This chain joins TRBV4-3 and TRBJ1-2; TRBD1 matches at 9 bases. The CDR3 runs 19 residues. J was trimmed by 2 bases and V by 0 bases; bases with no gene match: 13. The V gene's germline CDR1 is LGHNA and CDR2 YSLEER. In DNA, the CDR3 is TGCGCCAGCAGCCAAGACGTCTCCGGGACAGGGCAGGCGAACTATGGCTACACCTTC. Translation: CASSQDVSGTGQANYGYTF.

This clone was seen a few times. The rearrangement links TRBV27 to TRBJ2-5; D not resolved. The germline V gene has CDR1 MNHEY and CDR2 SMNVEV (reference sequence). This CDR3 has 18 amino acids. V lost 6 bases and J lost 3, with 26 bases in between. CDR3 amino acids: CASSRYMEPGNRKETQYF. In DNA, the CDR3 is TGTGCCAGCAGCCGGTACATGGAGCCTGGAAATCGAAAAGAGACCCAGTACTTC.

This chain uses TRBV25-1 with TRBJ1-5; D is possibly TRBD1 (6 bases). The CDR3 loop spans 16 amino acids. CDR1 is MGHDK and CDR2 is SYGVNS in the germline V gene. V shed 2 bases and J shed 2 bases, with 13 bases lying between them. This CDR3 is CASSETGGAGNQPQHF. Here the CDR3 DNA reads TGTGCCAGCAGTGAAACTGGGGGCGCCGGCAATCAGCCCCAGCATTTT.

V and J are TRBV19 and TRBJ1-2, with TRBD1 matching 7 bases. Germline V lookup: CDR1 LNHDA, CDR2 SQIVND (reference sequence). V lost 4 bases, J lost 6 bases, and 14 bases stayed unmatched. The CDR3 sequence is 16 residues long. The CDR3 loop is CASSKGAGQRTHGYTF. CDR3 sequence (DNA): TGTGCCAGTAGTAAGGGAGCGGGACAGCGGACTCATGGCTACACCTTC.

CDR3 nucleotide sequence: TGTGCCAGCACCCGCTCTAACGAGCAGTACTTC. Protein product: CASTRSNEQYF. This chain links TRBV6-5 with TRBJ2-7; D unclear. Trimming pared 7 bases from V and 5 bases from J, leaving 9 bases between. Per germline, CDR1 MNHEY and CDR2 SVGAGI. There are 11 residues in the CDR3.

The chain links TRBV5-4 to TRBJ1-6, with D possibly TRBD1 on 5 matching bases. This CDR3 contains 14 residues. CDR1 SGHNT and CDR2 YYREEE come from the germline V gene (reference sequence). The V gene lost 4 bases and the J gene lost 11 bases, with 16 bases spanning the gap. CDR3 in amino acids: CASSQDAGNPPLHF. CDR3 DNA: TGTGCCAGCAGCCAAGACGCAGGGAACCCACCCCTCCACTTT.

The V and J genes are TRBV21-1 and TRBJ1-5; the table assigns TRBD1, which was not confirmed against the DNA. TRBV21-1 is an annotated pseudogene. This CDR3 comprises 17 residues. In DNA form, the CDR3 reads TGTGCCAGCAGCATTCTACCATTGACAGGGGGCTATCAGCCCCAGCATTTT. Translating gives CASSILPLTGGYQPQHF.

The chain uses TRBV7-8 and TRBJ1-1; 9 bases align to TRBD1. The V segment lost 2 bases and the J segment 5 bases; nucleotides outside the gene matches: 9. Germline loops: CDR1 SGHVS, CDR2 FQNEAQ. The CDR3 loop spans 16 amino acids. The CDR3 sequence: CASSLSYRGRETEAFF. The CDR3 DNA follows: TGTGCCAGCAGCTTAAGTTACAGGGGGCGCGAAACTGAAGCTTTCTTT.

The chain combines TRBV10-2 with TRBJ2-7, with 7 bases matching TRBD1. The V and J ends lost 7 bases and 3 bases, in that order; junction bases with no gene match: 9. Germline V gene sequence: CDR1 WSHSY, CDR2 SAAADI. This CDR3 is 14 amino acids long. CDR3 amino acids: CASTLDRVGYEQYF. CDR3 bases: TGCGCCAGCACCCTAGACAGGGTCGGCTACGAGCAGTACTTC.

This chain uses TRBV6-5 with TRBJ1-4, with TRBD1 identical over 7 bases. CDR3 length: 16 residues. CDR1 and CDR2 from the germline V gene are MNHEY and SVGAGI. V lost 0 bases and J lost 7; bases outside the gene matches: 8. The CDR3 sequence is CASSYSRGLSGEKLFF. For the CDR3, the DNA is TGTGCCAGCAGTTACTCAAGGGGGCTAAGTGGTGAAAAACTGTTTTTT.

This clone was counted once. The chain employs TRBV7-9 and TRBJ2-3; either TRBD1 or TRBD2 may supply D (5 bases each). The germline CDR1 and CDR2 sequences are SEHNR and FQNEAQ (reference sequence). Trimming removed 3 bases at V and 1 base at J, with 11 bases between. CDR3 length equals 15 residues. CDR3 coding DNA: TGTGCCAGCAGCTTTTTTGGGGGACGCACAGATACGCAGTATTTT. The encoded protein is CASSFFGGRTDTQYF.

The rearrangement links TRBV5-4 to TRBJ2-2, with D possibly TRBD1 on 5 matching bases. From germline, CDR1 is SGHNT and CDR2 YYREEE (reference sequence). The CDR3 has 19 amino acids. V was shortened by 0 bases and J by 5 bases, with 23 bases between the two germline ends. CDR3 sequence reads: CASSLEPGTARTPTGELFF. CDR3 nucleotide sequence: TGTGCCAGCAGCTTGGAACCCGGTACCGCACGGACACCAACCGGGGAGCTGTTTTTT.